This TCR beta chain comes out of a study of blood T cells in healthy people across ages. Turning to the study itself: About one barcoded beta molecule per two T cells was the capture yield of template switching.

Study-wide results and limits: The recorded TCR beta diversity per million T cells decreased in a roughly linear manner with age.

The second PCR ran about 6 to 12 cycles with a sample-barcoded 5' primer and J-beta primers. Via MiXCR, TCRdb re-called the 5' RACE reads, giving one row per CDR3 protein. The repertoire holds roughly 1.5 million distinct CDR3 sequences, with under 55% as singletons. The CDR3 is 14 amino acids. Germline values: CDR1 MGHRA, CDR2 YSYEKL. V gave up 0 bases and J gave up 0 bases, with 5 bases separating them. In the case of this clonotype: Its cognate antigen is unknown.

The clonotype comes from a woman aged 18-29 years in good health. Sequenced material: blood. This chain uses TRBV4-1 with TRBJ1-1; D gene unclear. As DNA, the CDR3 is TGCGCCAGCAGCCAAGATCAGATGAACACTGAAGCTTTCTTT. Its translation is CASSQDQMNTEAFF.